These T cell receptor beta chains were read from a single sample in a study of T cell repertoires in cytomegalovirus infection. In TCRdb, the reads were re-called with MiXCR into one record per CDR3 protein. The table records roughly 640,000 distinct CDR3 sequences, around 24% of them present only once. The sequenced material came from CD8+ T cells from PBMCs. The receptor source for this set is a human donor in good health (CMV status not recorded). Some clones in this sample may be carry-over from other donors' samples. CDR3s include the opening cysteine and the closing phenylalanine or tryptophan. D genes are given only for firm matches. Clone size is stated in some rows and not others, as once, few, many or a class when expanded.

D: -
size: few
J: TRBJ1-1
V: TRBV7-6
DNA: TGTGCCAGCAGCTTAGCAGGGGGGGACGGAGAGTTGAACACTGAAGCTTTCTTT
CDR3: CASSLAGGDGELNTEAFF

D: TRBD2
size: few
J: TRBJ2-5
V: TRBV2
DNA: TGTGCCAGCAGTGAAACCCTCCAGAGAGCGGGGGGGGAAGAGACCCAGTACTTC
CDR3: CASSETLQRAGGEETQYF

D: -
size: -
J: TRBJ2-2
V: TRBV27
DNA: TGTGCCAGCAGTTTATTAGCGCCTTGGGGCACCGGGGAGCTGTTTTTT
CDR3: CASSLLAPWGTGELFF

D: -
size: -
J: TRBJ1-6
V: TRBV12-3/TRBV12-4
DNA: TGTGCCAGCAGTCCGCGTATATCATCTTCACCCCTCCACTTT
CDR3: CASSPRISSSPLHF

D: TRBD1
size: -
J: TRBJ1-2
V: TRBV10-2
DNA: TGCGCCAGCTCCGAAGGGGCAGGGGGCTGGGGCTACACCTTC
CDR3: CASSEGAGGWGYTF

D: TRBD1
size: -
J: TRBJ1-2
V: TRBV20-1
DNA: TGCAGTGCTGAGCCGCCAGACAGGGATTTCGCTGGCTACACCTTC
CDR3: CSAEPPDRDFAGYTF

D: -
size: many
J: TRBJ2-7
V: TRBV29-1
DNA: TGCAGCGTTTCTCACCTGGCACAGGGCGAGCAGTACTTC
CDR3: CSVSHLAQGEQYF

D: TRBD1
size: -
J: TRBJ2-7
V: TRBV27
DNA: TGTGCCAGCAGTTTAACTCCGGGACAGGGGGAAGGACCTTTCTACGAGCAGTACTTC
CDR3: CASSLTPGQGEGPFYEQYF

D: -
size: -
J: TRBJ2-5
V: TRBV11-3
DNA: TGTGCCAGCAGCCAGGGGCGGGGGCGTCTGGAGACCCAGTACTTC
CDR3: CASSQGRGRLETQYF

D: -
size: few
J: TRBJ2-2
V: TRBV19
DNA: TGTGCCAGTTGTCACCAACCGAACACTGGGGAGCTGTTTTTT
CDR3: CASCHQPNTGELFF

D: -
size: few
J: TRBJ2-5
V: TRBV19
DNA: TGTGCCAGTAAACCCAATGGACTACTGTGGGAGACCCAGTACTTC
CDR3: CASKPNGLLWETQYF